This passage covers 14 T cell receptor beta chains from one sample sequenced in a study of CD8 T cells in ankylosing spondylitis. General study results and limits: A TCR beta motif of about 8 highly homologous variants seemed to mark ankylosing spondylitis blood.

Antigens of these TCRs are unknown. Each CDR3 protein is one row after TCRdb ran MiXCR on the 5' RACE reads. Here the sample spans about 800,000 distinct CDR3 sequences, about 10% being singletons. The specimen sequenced was blood, either unsorted or a sorted T cell fraction (not recorded which). The receptors were gathered from a male donor with ankylosing spondylitis.

This clonotype was observed many times. The chain has TRBV12-3 or TRBV12-4 and TRBJ2-5, with 9 bases matching TRBD2. The CDR3 length is 13 residues. The V and J ends lost 6 bases and 4 bases, in that order; junction bases with no gene match: 3. Here the CDR3 DNA reads TGTGCCAGCAGGCATAGCGGGGGAGAGACCCAGTACTTC. Translated: CASRHSGGETQYF.

Notes on this clonotype: Mismatch with germline at one junction end may stem from a read error. The chain combines TRBV6-1 with TRBJ1-1; D remains unclear. Germline loops: CDR1 MNHNS, CDR2 SASEGT. The CDR3 has 14 residues. The CDR3 spells CASSEAHLRAEAFF. CDR3 coding DNA: TGTGCCAGTAGTGAAGCCCATTTAAGAGCTGAAGCTTTCTTT.

This clonotype was found a few times. The CDR3 DNA is TGCAGTGCCCCTAGGGAAGGGGTCTCCTACGAGCAGTACTTC. This sequence encodes CSAPREGVSYEQYF. The rearrangement uses TRBV20-1 and TRBJ2-7; D possibly corresponds to TRBD1 (5 bases). The CDR3 consists of 14 residues. The germline gives CDR1 DFQATT, CDR2 SNEGSKA (reference sequence). Trimming removed 6 bases at V and 0 bases at J, with 15 bases between.

CDR3 sequence (DNA): TGCGCCAGCAGCTTGGTCCTTCGTAGGTACCAAGAGACCCAGTACTTC. This encodes CASSLVLRRYQETQYF. The chain combines TRBV5-1 with TRBJ2-5, with D uncertain. This CDR3 is 16 amino acids long. Germline V gives CDR1 SGHRS, CDR2 YFSETQ. Trimming took off 0 bases at V and 0 bases at J, with 12 bases between the two ends.

The chain carries TRBV3-1 and TRBJ2-7; D unresolved. This CDR3 contains 13 residues. Looked up from germline, CDR1 is LGHDT and CDR2 is YNNKEL (reference sequence). Trimming cost V 6 bases and J 2 bases, with 11 bases left between them. The CDR3 bases are TGTGCCAGCAGTAGCCAGGTAACCTACGAGCAGTACTTC. This sequence encodes CASSSQVTYEQYF.

The V gene is TRBV28, the J gene TRBJ1-2; possible D gene TRBD1, 6 bases. Trimming stripped 9 bases from V and 8 bases from J, with 16 bases between. Germline CDR1 is MDHEN and CDR2 is SYDVKM. The length of the CDR3 is 12 residues. Written as DNA, the CDR3 is TGTGCCAGTGGTACAGGGAAGGCCGGCTACACCTTC. Residues: CASGTGKAGYTF.

This clonotype was recorded a few times. J is TRBJ2-1 and V is TRBV18, with 8 bases that match TRBD2. J gave up 2 bases and V 6 bases, and 9 bases lay outside the gene matches. The germline gives CDR1 KGHSH, CDR2 LQKENI. CDR3 length: 16 residues. In DNA form, the CDR3 reads TGTGCCAGCTCCTCACCAATCGGGGGGGCCTACAATGAGCAGTTCTTC. Amino acid sequence: CASSSPIGGAYNEQFF.

V gene TRBV5-1 combines with J gene TRBJ2-2; D not certain. V was trimmed by 2 bases and J by 3 bases, leaving 8 bases between them. Germline assignment: CDR1 SGHRS and CDR2 YFSETQ. The CDR3 is 14 amino acids. DNA of the CDR3: TGCGCCAGCAGCTTCAGGTCTTACACCGGGGAGCTGTTTTTT. Translating it yields CASSFRSYTGELFF.

This clonotype has more than one count but fewer than ten. The chain carries TRBV9 and TRBJ1-5; D gene ambiguous. Trimming took 3 bases from V and 12 from J, leaving 16 bases between them. Germline CDR1 and CDR2: SGDLS and YYNGEE. CDR3 size: 13 residues. CDR3 nucleotide sequence: TGTGCCAGCAGCGCGACGGGGAGCGGGGTCCAGCATTTT. It yields the protein CASSATGSGVQHF. Based on the CDR3 plus reference TRBV9 and TRBJ1-5, the full variable domain is DSGVTQTPKHLITATGQRVTLRCSPRSGDLSVYWYQQSLDQGLQFLIQYYNGEERAKGNILERFSAQQFPDLHSELNLSSLELGDSALYFCASSATGSGVQHFGDGTRLSIL.

In its sample, this clonotype was seen many times. This chain links TRBV7-2 with TRBJ1-6; the match to TRBD1 covers 8 bases. The junction had 7 bases not matched to a gene; V was cut back by 0 bases and J by 9 bases. This CDR3 has 16 residues. CDR1 SGHTA and CDR2 FQGNSA come from the germline V gene. As DNA, the CDR3 is TGTGCCAGCAGCTTAGCGACAGGGGCTGGAAGTTCACCCCTCCACTTT. Translated: CASSLATGAGSSPLHF. The full variable domain, with the rest looked up from reference TRBV7-2 and TRBJ1-6, is GAGVSQSPSNKVTEKGKDVELRCDPISGHTALYWYRQSLGQGLEFLIYFQGNSAPDKSGLPSDRFSAERTGGSVSTLTIQRTQQEDSAVYLCASSLATGAGSSPLHFGNGTRLTVT.

This clonotype was seen a few times. The V and J genes are TRBV27 and TRBJ2-5, with 7 positions matching TRBD2. Germline V gene lookup returns CDR1 MNHEY and CDR2 SMNVEV (reference sequence). Unmatched junction bases numbered 6, after V lost 2 bases and J lost 3 bases. There are 15 residues in the CDR3. The CDR3 spells CASSLGLAAKETQYF. CDR3 nucleotides: TGTGCCAGCAGTTTAGGCCTAGCGGCAAAAGAGACCCAGTACTTC.

The chain combines TRBV4-3 with TRBJ1-2, with D uncertain. The germline CDR1 and CDR2 sequences are LGHNA and YSLEER. The V and J ends lost 0 bases and 0 bases respectively, with 8 bases between them. The CDR3 is 15 amino acids. The CDR3, as DNA: TGCGCCAGCAGCCAAGATAGGCGCACTAACTATGGCTACACCTTC. This sequence encodes CASSQDRRTNYGYTF.

The chain links TRBV9 to TRBJ2-3, with D possibly matching TRBD2 (5 bases). Trimming cost V 4 bases and J 2 bases, with 20 bases left between them. Per the germline V gene, CDR1 is SGDLS and CDR2 is YYNGEE. The CDR3 loop spans 17 amino acids. The chain's CDR3 is CASSSTAGGWVTDTQYF. CDR3 nucleotides: TGTGCCAGCAGCTCTACAGCAGGAGGATGGGTCACAGATACGCAGTATTTT.

At least ten counts were recorded for this clonotype. The gene calls are TRBV5-6 and TRBJ2-7; D gene uncertain. CDR1 and CDR2 (germline): SGHDT, YYEEEE. The V gene lost 0 bases and the J gene lost 7 bases, with 8 bases spanning the gap. This CDR3 comprises 12 residues. CDR3 residues: CASSLVEREQYF. The CDR3 bases are TGTGCCAGCAGCTTGGTGGAGAGAGAGCAGTACTTC.